Sequencing of this TCR beta chain was carried out in a study of T cell responses to AZD1222 COVID-19 vaccine. Study conclusions and caveats: When two AZD1222 doses had been given, Spike-specific TCR breadth and depth rose. Mostly white British, mostly female donors; authors suggested clonal diversity may be underestimated. Researchers took repertoire samples only after the peak T cell response had come. Nearly half of unique spike-specific TCRs reportedly avoided B.1.351 and B.1.1.7 mutated regions.

This CDR3 has 13 residues. Germline V lookup: CDR1 LNHDA, CDR2 SQIVND (reference sequence). Trimming removed 3 bases at V and 14 bases at J, with 14 bases between. This table comes from immunoSEQ multiplex PCR, and its TCRdb copy is limited to in-frame clones, with some not included. The sample lists 110,000 or so clones; approximately 90% were seen once. Turning to this clone: Its antigen is not identified.

This chain connects TRBV19 to TRBJ1-6, with D perhaps TRBD1 (5 bases). This TCR derives from an adult who received the AZD1222 COVID-19 vaccine. This material consisted of peripheral blood, taken 28 days after the second AZD1222 dose. CDR3 sequence (DNA): TGTGCCAGTAGTATGACGGGGACCTTCACCCTCCACTTT. Residues: CASSMTGTFTLHF.